The source of this T cell receptor (beta chain) is a study of response to subunit inactivated influenza vaccine. This clonotype was detected only a few times. The antigen remains unidentified. Via MiXCR, TCRdb re-called the RT-PCR reads, giving one row per CDR3 protein. The repertoire consists of over 150,000 distinct CDR3 sequences, with about 15% occurring once and the leading ten covering approximately 30%. The CDR3 is 13 amino acids. CDR1 and CDR2 from the germline V gene are MNHEY and SMNVEV (reference sequence). Trimming removed 3 bases at V and 6 bases at J, with 6 bases between. Study-level points and caveats: Authors suggested that a seasonal influenza vaccination recruits few new T cells each time.

The TCR was taken from a man aged 50 or older who received an inactivated influenza vaccine. The material was CD8+ T cells sorted from PBMCs, obtained about 5 days after vaccination. The genes are TRBV27 and TRBJ1-6, with D possibly matching TRBD1 (6 bases). CDR3 bases: TGTGCCAGCAGTTTCAGGGGTAATTCACCCCTCCACTTT. Its translation is CASSFRGNSPLHF.